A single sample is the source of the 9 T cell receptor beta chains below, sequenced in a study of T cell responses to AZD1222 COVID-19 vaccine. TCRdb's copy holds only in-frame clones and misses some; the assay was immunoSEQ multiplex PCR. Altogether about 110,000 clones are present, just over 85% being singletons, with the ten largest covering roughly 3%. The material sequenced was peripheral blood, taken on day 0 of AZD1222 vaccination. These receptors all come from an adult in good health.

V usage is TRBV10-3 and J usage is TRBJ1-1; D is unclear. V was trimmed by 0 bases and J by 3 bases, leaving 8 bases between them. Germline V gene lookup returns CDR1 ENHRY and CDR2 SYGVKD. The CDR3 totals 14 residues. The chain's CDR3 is CAISESTDHTEAFF. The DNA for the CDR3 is TGTGCCATCAGTGAGTCGACGGACCACACTGAAGCTTTCTTT.

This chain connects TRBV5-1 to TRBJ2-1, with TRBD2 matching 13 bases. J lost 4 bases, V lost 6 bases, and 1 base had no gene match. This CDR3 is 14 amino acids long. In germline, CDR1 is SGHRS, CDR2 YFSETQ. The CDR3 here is CASTTSGGYNEQFF. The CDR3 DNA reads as TGCGCCAGCACGACTAGCGGGGGGTACAATGAGCAGTTCTTC.

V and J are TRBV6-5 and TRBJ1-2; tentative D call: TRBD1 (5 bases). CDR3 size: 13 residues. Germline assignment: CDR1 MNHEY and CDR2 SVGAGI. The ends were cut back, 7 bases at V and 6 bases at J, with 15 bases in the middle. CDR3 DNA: TGTGCCAGCAATCAAGGGGCCGGGGATGGCTACACCTTC. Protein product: CASNQGAGDGYTF.

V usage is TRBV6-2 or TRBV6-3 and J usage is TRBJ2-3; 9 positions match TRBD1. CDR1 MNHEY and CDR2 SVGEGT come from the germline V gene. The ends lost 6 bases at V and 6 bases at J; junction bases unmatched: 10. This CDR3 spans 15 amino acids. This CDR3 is CASSPGTGKVDTQYF. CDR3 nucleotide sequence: TGTGCCAGCAGCCCCGGGACAGGGAAGGTGGATACGCAGTATTTT.

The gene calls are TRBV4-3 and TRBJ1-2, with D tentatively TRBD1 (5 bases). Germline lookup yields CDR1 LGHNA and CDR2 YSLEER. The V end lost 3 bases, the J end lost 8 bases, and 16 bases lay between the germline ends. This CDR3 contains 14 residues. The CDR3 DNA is TGCGCCAGCAGCCATGGGTCCGGGGCGGAGGGCTACACCTTC. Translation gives CASSHGSGAEGYTF.

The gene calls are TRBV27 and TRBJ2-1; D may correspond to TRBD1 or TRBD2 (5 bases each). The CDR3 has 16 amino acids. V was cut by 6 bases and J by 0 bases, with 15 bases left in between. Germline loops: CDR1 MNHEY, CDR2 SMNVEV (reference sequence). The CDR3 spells CASRTRRGSSYNEQFF. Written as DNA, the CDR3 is TGTGCCAGCAGGACGAGACGGGGCAGCTCCTACAATGAGCAGTTCTTC.

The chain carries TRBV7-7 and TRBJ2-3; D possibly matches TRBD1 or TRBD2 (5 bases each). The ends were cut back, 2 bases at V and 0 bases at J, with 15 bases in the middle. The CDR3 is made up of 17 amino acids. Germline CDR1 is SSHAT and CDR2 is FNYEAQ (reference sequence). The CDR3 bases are TGTGCCAGCAGCTTATTCACTGGGGGTTTTAGCACAGATACGCAGTATTTT. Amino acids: CASSLFTGGFSTDTQYF. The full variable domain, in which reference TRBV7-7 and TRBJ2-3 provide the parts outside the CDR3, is GAGVSQSPRYKVTKRGQDVTLRCDPISSHATLYWYQQALGQGPEFLTYFNYEAQPDKSGLPSDRFSAERPEGSISTLTIQRTEQRDSAMYRCASSLFTGGFSTDTQYFGPGTRLTVL.

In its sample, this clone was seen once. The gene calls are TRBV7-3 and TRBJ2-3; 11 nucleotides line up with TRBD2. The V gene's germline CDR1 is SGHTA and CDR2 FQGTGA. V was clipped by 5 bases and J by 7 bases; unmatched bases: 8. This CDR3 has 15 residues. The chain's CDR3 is CASSPSSGGQYTQYF. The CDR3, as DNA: TGTGCCAGCAGCCCCTCTAGCGGGGGGCAGTATACGCAGTATTTT.

CDR3 in amino acids: CSVVTGGNTEAFF. The CDR3, as DNA: TGCAGCGTTGTAACAGGGGGCAACACTGAAGCTTTCTTT. V and J are TRBV29-1 and TRBJ1-1, with 9 nucleotides matching TRBD1. CDR1 is SQVTM, CDR2 ANQGSEA, per germline. Trimming at V came to 4 bases and at J to 2 bases, leaving 2 bases not matched to a gene. The CDR3 totals 13 residues.